Shown below are 5 T cell receptor beta chains from a single sample sequenced in a study of Graves' ophthalmopathy and Graves' hyperthyroidism (dated 2018 in TCRdb). This sample was sequenced with an Illumina HiSeq 2000. TCR beta CDR3 regions were amplified from RNA transcripts for repertoire sequencing. The first round of RT-PCR was done with HTBI primers and the Qiagen OneStep RT-PCR kit, and was followed by a second round of multiplex PCR, then size selection and purification. Clones were called with MiXCR by TCRdb after fastp trimmed the public reads at Q25, and only in-frame beta chains were retained. Rows are unified per CDR3 protein, each entry keeping the most common DNA and genes. Recorded for this sample are about 550,000 distinct CDR3 sequences; less than 40% of them occurred a single time. The ten top clones hold about 4.2% of the sample. The sample consisted of peripheral blood or thyroid tissue (not recorded which). These receptors all come from an adult man with Graves' hyperthyroidism.

This chain joins TRBV2 and TRBJ1-2; D unresolved. The CDR3 is made up of 8 amino acids. Between the trimmed V and J ends, which lost 11 bases and 12 bases, there was a span of 10 bases. Germline loops: CDR1 SNHLY, CDR2 FYNNEI. DNA of the CDR3: TGTGCCTCGGGAGGAAACACCTTC. Translation: CASGGNTF.

V usage is TRBV5-1 and J usage is TRBJ2-5; 7 bases map to TRBD1. V gave up 6 bases and J gave up 0 bases; unmatched junction bases: 5. CDR1 is SGHRS and CDR2 is YFSETQ in the germline V gene. The CDR3 runs to 14 residues. CDR3 sequence: CASTDRMNQETQYF. The CDR3 DNA sequence: TGCGCCAGCACGGACAGGATGAACCAAGAGACCCAGTACTTC.

The chain employs TRBV19 and TRBJ2-5, with TRBD2 matching 15 bases. J was trimmed by 5 bases and V by 4 bases; bases with no gene match: 8. The CDR3 loop spans 17 amino acids. Germline CDR1 and CDR2: LNHDA and SQIVND (reference sequence). The CDR3 coding sequence is TGTGCCAGTAGTACAACGGGACTAGCGGGAGGCCTGGAGACCCAGTACTTC. Translated: CASSTTGLAGGLETQYF.

This clonotype came up a few times. The chain has TRBV12-3 or TRBV12-4 and TRBJ1-5; D is unresolved. This CDR3 region has 16 residues. V was trimmed by 6 bases and J by 0 bases, leaving 15 bases between them. The CDR3 DNA is TGTGCCAGCAGCCCAAGGATAGACTATAGCAATCAGCCCCAGCATTTT. Its protein product is CASSPRIDYSNQPQHF.

This clonotype was recorded once. A read error may be the cause here, since a much bigger clone is one base away. The chain employs TRBV11-2 and TRBJ1-1; 10 bases align to TRBD1. CDR1 and CDR2 (germline): SGHAT, FQNNGV. The CDR3 is 16 residues long. The CDR3 DNA reads as TGTGCCGGCAGCACGCGGACAGGGGGTCCTGTAACTGAAGCTTTCTTT. Protein: CAGSTRTGGPVTEAFF.